The 12 T cell receptor beta chains reported below all come from one sample, sequenced in a study of T cell changes during pregnancy in multiple sclerosis. Libraries were prepared by immunoSEQ multiplex PCR; TCRdb keeps only in-frame clonotypes and omits some of them. The data hold 15,000 to 20,000 clones, with roughly 84% observed a single time. This specimen was CD8+ T cells from peripheral blood mononuclear cells, taken after pregnancy. The receptors were gathered from a female donor with multiple sclerosis, enrolled in a pregnancy study.

The chain couples TRBV7-8 to TRBJ2-6, with 8 bases matching TRBD2. The CDR3 length is 20 residues. V shed 0 bases, J shed 0 bases, and the junction held 10 bases outside the gene matches. Germline loops: CDR1 SGHVS, CDR2 FQNEAQ. DNA for the CDR3: TGTGCCAGCAGCTTAGCGGCGGGGGGCCTCTCAAGCTCTGGGGCCAACGTCCTGACTTTC. It yields the protein CASSLAAGGLSSSGANVLTF.

The chain carries TRBV5-1 and TRBJ2-2; 8 bases map to TRBD2. V was pared by 3 bases and J by 4 bases, with 5 bases of the junction left unmatched. This CDR3 region has 15 residues. The germline gives CDR1 SGHRS, CDR2 YFSETQ. Written as DNA, the CDR3 is TGCGCCAGCAGCTGGACGAGCGGGAGCACCGGGGAGCTGTTTTTT. This translates into CASSWTSGSTGELFF.

The V gene is TRBV4-1, the J gene TRBJ1-3; no clear D gene. Germline-derived CDR1 and CDR2 are MGHRA and YSYEKL. CDR3 length equals 15 residues. Trimming removed 1 base from V and 0 bases from J, with 7 bases in between. For the CDR3, the DNA is TGCGCCAGCAGCCAAGTCCAGGACTCTGGAAACACCATATATTTT. It encodes CASSQVQDSGNTIYF.

The rearrangement links TRBV6-4 to TRBJ2-1; D may be TRBD2 (6 bases). Germline-derived CDR1 and CDR2 are MRHNA and SNTAGT. The CDR3 length is 13 residues. The V end lost 6 bases, the J end lost 7 bases, and 13 bases lay between the germline ends. CDR3 DNA sequence: TGTGCCAGCAGCTCGGGAGAGCGGAATGAGCAGTTCTTC. Translation: CASSSGERNEQFF.

The V and J genes are TRBV27 and TRBJ2-1; no reliable D call. Germline assignment: CDR1 MNHEY and CDR2 SMNVEV (reference sequence). The ends were cut back, 8 bases at V and 5 bases at J, with 7 bases in the middle. CDR3 length: 11 amino acids. The CDR3 region is CASVGHNEQFF. In DNA form, the CDR3 reads TGTGCCAGCGTGGGCCACAATGAGCAGTTCTTC.

The chain links TRBV5-4 to TRBJ2-7; TRBD2 agrees at 9 bases. Germline trimming cut 0 bases from V and 3 bases from J; bases unmatched to any gene: 4. CDR1 and CDR2 from the germline V gene are SGHNT and YYREEE (reference sequence). The CDR3 totals 15 residues. The CDR3 is CASSLGSGGHYEQYF. The CDR3 DNA follows: TGTGCCAGCAGCTTGGGTAGCGGGGGACACTACGAGCAGTACTTC.

The chain uses TRBV4-1 and TRBJ2-7; 8 positions agree with TRBD1. This CDR3 comprises 19 residues. V lost 0 bases and J lost 1; bases outside the gene matches: 14. Germline values: CDR1 MGHRA, CDR2 YSYEKL. The CDR3 DNA follows: TGCGCCAGCAGCCAAGATTATGGGACAGGCGGCCCCAAATCCTACGAGCAGTACTTC. Protein: CASSQDYGTGGPKSYEQYF.

The chain couples TRBV6-1 to TRBJ1-1, with 10 bases lining up with TRBD1. Germline-derived CDR1 and CDR2 are MNHNS and SASEGT. J lost 4 bases, V lost 3 bases, and 5 bases had no gene match. This CDR3 spans 15 amino acids. CDR3 DNA: TGTGCCAGCAGTGAGGCGGGGACAGGGGCCACTGAAGCTTTCTTT. As protein: CASSEAGTGATEAFF.

The chain joins TRBV27 to TRBJ2-1, with D uncertain. Germline CDR1 reads MNHEY; CDR2 reads SMNVEV (reference sequence). V was pared by 5 bases and J by 0 bases, with 17 bases between. CDR3 size: 17 residues. The CDR3 sequence is CASSTILQVSSYNEQFF. DNA for the CDR3: TGTGCCAGCAGTACAATCCTTCAGGTGAGCTCCTACAATGAGCAGTTCTTC.

The chain uses TRBV4-1 and TRBJ2-1; the D is unclear. Germline values: CDR1 MGHRA, CDR2 YSYEKL. The CDR3 totals 15 residues. The V and J ends lost 1 base and 0 bases respectively, with 7 bases between them. As DNA, the CDR3 is TGCGCCAGCAGCCAAGTACCGGGCTCCTACAATGAGCAGTTCTTC. This codes for CASSQVPGSYNEQFF.

This clone showed up just a few times. This sequence joins TRBV19 and TRBJ2-6; D remains ambiguous. The CDR3 is 16 residues long. Germline CDR1 reads LNHDA; CDR2 reads SQIVND (reference sequence). Deletions cut 4 bases from V and 1 base from J, with 11 bases between. This CDR3 is CASSTIRVSGANVLTF. The CDR3, as DNA: TGTGCCAGTAGTACAATCCGAGTATCTGGGGCCAACGTCCTGACTTTC.

The chain has TRBV28 and TRBJ2-5, with 8 bases lining up with TRBD1. The CDR3 covers 17 residues. CDR1 and CDR2 (germline): MDHEN, SYDVKM. Germline trimming cut 3 bases from V and 1 base from J; bases unmatched to any gene: 10. Here the CDR3 reads CASSLISQGAPQETQYF. DNA of the CDR3: TGTGCCAGCAGTTTGATCTCCCAGGGGGCGCCCCAAGAGACCCAGTACTTC.